The sequence of this T cell receptor beta chain was determined in a study of blood T cell repertoires in COVID-19. At the level of the study: Samples of COVID-19 (acute and convalescent) were obtained from the United States, Italy and Spain. T cells, B-cell-depleted T cells, or PBMCs provided the cDNA or gDNA that served as material.

Germline V gene data show CDR1 as MNHNY and CDR2 as SVGAGI (reference sequence). V shed 5 bases and J shed 0 bases, with 7 bases lying between them. The CDR3 runs to 14 residues. Authors' processing steps: Estimation of nucleated cell counts relied on the amplification of reference gene primers. Some clones are missing from TCRdb's copy, which holds only in-frame ones; the method was immunoSEQ multiplex PCR. The V and J calls and clone size were taken over from that table, and D and trimming were inferred from the DNA. Seen here are over 130,000 clones, roughly 80% observed once, and the top ten hold roughly 10%.

The clonotype originates from a woman in her fifties or sixties with active or convalescent COVID-19. The chain links TRBV6-6 to TRBJ2-2; D not certain. Material for sequencing was peripheral blood. The CDR3 DNA is TGTGCCAGCAGTGGAACTACGAACACCGGGGAGCTGTTTTTT. This encodes CASSGTTNTGELFF.